Sequencing of this T cell receptor beta chain was carried out in a study of identical twins. Concerning this clonotype: The antigen is not known.

Each CDR3 protein is one row after TCRdb ran MiXCR on the 5' RACE reads. The sample carries 750,000 to 950,000 distinct CDR3 sequences, around 12% recorded once. Study conclusions and caveats: Weaker excess twin sharing was observed in beta out-of-frame sequences.

Trimming removed 3 bases at V and 5 bases at J, with 12 bases between. The germline CDR1 and CDR2 sequences are SGHRS and YFSETQ. This CDR3 contains 14 residues. The sample was also reused in another study, on yellow fever vaccine responses in identical twins.

The sample was PBMCs. The TCR comes from a woman under 30 in good health. The chain combines TRBV5-1 with TRBJ1-5; D is perhaps TRBD1 (5 bases). CDR3 protein: CASSSGGEHQPQHF. The DNA of the CDR3 is TGCGCCAGCAGCTCGGGGGGAGAACATCAGCCCCAGCATTTT.